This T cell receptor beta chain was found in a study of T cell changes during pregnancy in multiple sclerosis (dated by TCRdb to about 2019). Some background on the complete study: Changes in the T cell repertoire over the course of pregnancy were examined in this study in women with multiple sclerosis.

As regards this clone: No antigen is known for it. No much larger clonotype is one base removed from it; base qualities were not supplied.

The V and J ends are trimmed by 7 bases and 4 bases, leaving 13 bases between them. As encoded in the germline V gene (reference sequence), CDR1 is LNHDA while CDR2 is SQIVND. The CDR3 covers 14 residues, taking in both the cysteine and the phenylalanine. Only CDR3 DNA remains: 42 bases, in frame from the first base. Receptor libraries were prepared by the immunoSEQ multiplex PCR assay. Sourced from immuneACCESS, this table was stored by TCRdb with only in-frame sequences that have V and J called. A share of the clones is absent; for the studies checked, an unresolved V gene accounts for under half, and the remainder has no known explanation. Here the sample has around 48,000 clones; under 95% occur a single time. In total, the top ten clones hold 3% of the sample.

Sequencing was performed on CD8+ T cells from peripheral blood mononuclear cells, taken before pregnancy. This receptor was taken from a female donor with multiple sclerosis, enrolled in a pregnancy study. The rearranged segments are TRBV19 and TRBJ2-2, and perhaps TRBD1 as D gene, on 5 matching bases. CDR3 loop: CASTRGLGTGELFF. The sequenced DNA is TGTGCCAGTACTAGGGGATTGGGCACCGGGGAGCTGTTTTTT.